Following are 16 T cell receptor beta chains from one sample sequenced in a study of CD8 T cells in Susac syndrome. Random hexamers were used to reverse transcribe the RNA input (roughly 0.5 to 1 ug). TCRdb reprocessed the immunoSEQ multiplex PCR reads via MiXCR and lists one record per CDR3 protein. The sample yields roughly 200,000 distinct CDR3 sequences, 94% seen once. The specimen sequenced was CD4+ T cells from PBMCs. The receptors shown here come from a human donor with Susac syndrome.

The rearrangement joins TRBV2 to TRBJ2-2; D is possibly TRBD2 (5 bases). Per germline, CDR1 SNHLY and CDR2 FYNNEI. The CDR3 is made up of 11 amino acids. V was cut by 6 bases and J by 6 bases, with 5 bases left in between. In DNA form, the CDR3 reads TGTGCCAGCAGGGGAGCCGGGGAGCTGTTTTTT. Translating it yields CASRGAGELFF.

V usage is TRBV13 and J usage is TRBJ2-4; TRBD1 agrees at 7 bases. The CDR3 spans 17 residues. The trim removed 5 bases at V and 0 bases at J, leaving 10 bases unmatched. Germline values: CDR1 PRHDT, CDR2 FYEKMQ (reference sequence). As DNA, the CDR3 is TGTGCCAGCAGCCCTCCTATGACAGGGTTAGCCAAAAACATTCAGTACTTC. This translates into CASSPPMTGLAKNIQYF.

This clonotype was picked up one time. This chain connects TRBV10-3 to TRBJ2-3, with a weak D call TRBD1 (7 bases). The CDR3 loop spans 15 amino acids. V lost 3 bases and J 8 bases, leaving 18 bases between the germline ends. The V gene's germline CDR1 is ENHRY and CDR2 SYGVKD. In DNA, the CDR3 is TGTGCCATCAGTGAATTACAGGGGAGGAAGATTACGCAGTATTTT. This encodes CAISELQGRKITQYF.

The chain has TRBV29-1 and TRBJ2-7; D uncertain. V lost 7 bases and J lost 7, with 14 bases in between. Per germline, CDR1 SQVTM and CDR2 ANQGSEA. The CDR3 is 11 residues long. CDR3 region: CSAEAGREQYF. CDR3 DNA: TGCAGCGCCGAGGCTGGAAGGGAGCAGTACTTC.

V usage is TRBV10-2 and J usage is TRBJ1-6; a possible D gene is TRBD1 (5 bases). The CDR3 contains 15 residues. Germline loops: CDR1 WSHSY, CDR2 SAAADI. The ends were cut back, 6 bases at V and 5 bases at J, with 14 bases in the middle. The CDR3 spells CASRIRAGHNSPLHF. DNA for the CDR3: TGCGCCAGCAGAATCCGGGCGGGACATAATTCACCCCTCCACTTT.

J is TRBJ2-3 and V is TRBV30; no firm D call. The CDR3 consists of 11 residues. From germline, CDR1 is GTSNPN and CDR2 SVGIG (reference sequence). Trimming stripped 1 base from V and 4 bases from J, with 3 bases between. The CDR3 loop reads CAWSGPDTQYF. CDR3 nucleotides: TGTGCCTGGAGTGGTCCAGATACGCAGTATTTT.

This chain links TRBV25-1 with TRBJ1-1; TRBD1 is a possible D gene (5 bases). The CDR3 sequence is 16 residues long. Between the trimmed V and J ends, which lost 1 base and 1 base, there was a span of 13 bases. CDR1 and CDR2 from the germline V gene are MGHDK and SYGVNS. The CDR3 region has the DNA TGTGCCAGCAGTGAATCGGGGGGTAGGGAGAACACTGAAGCTTTCTTT. This codes for CASSESGGRENTEAFF.

The chain combines TRBV7-2 with TRBJ1-4; no clear D. Germline CDR1 reads SGHTA; CDR2 reads FQGNSA. This CDR3 is built from 14 residues. V lost 5 bases to trimming and J lost 4 bases, with 11 bases between them. The CDR3 DNA follows: TGTGCCAGCAGCCGAGCGCAGAGTAATGAAAAACTGTTTTTT. It translates to CASSRAQSNEKLFF.

This sequence joins TRBV12-3 or TRBV12-4 and TRBJ2-1; TRBD1 agrees at 8 bases. The ends lost 2 bases at V and 9 bases at J; junction bases unmatched: 9. CDR3 length: 15 residues. The CDR3 loop reads CASSLLGQGVGEQFF. The CDR3 DNA reads as TGTGCCAGCAGTTTACTTGGACAGGGTGTGGGTGAGCAGTTCTTC.

For the CDR3, the DNA is TGTGCCAGTACCTCAAGGGCAGGGGTCAATCAGCCCCAGCATTTT. It is translated as CASTSRAGVNQPQHF. The rearrangement joins TRBV19 to TRBJ1-5, with D possibly TRBD1 on 6 matching bases. The ends were cut back, 7 bases at V and 3 bases at J, with 16 bases in the middle. The CDR3 covers 15 residues. Germline V CDR1 and CDR2: LNHDA, SQIVND (reference sequence).

CDR3 coding DNA: TGTGCCACCAACAAGGGACACCCGGCCATGGATACGCAGTATTTT. It translates to CATNKGHPAMDTQYF. The chain recombines TRBV15 with TRBJ2-3, with a tentative D call TRBD1 (6 bases). The germline V gene has CDR1 LNHNV and CDR2 YYDKDF (reference sequence). There are 15 residues in the CDR3. V lost 7 bases and J 6 bases, leaving 20 bases between the germline ends.

V usage is TRBV7-9 and J usage is TRBJ2-1; unclear D gene. Trimming left V 5 bases short and J 4 bases short, with 12 bases between. Germline values: CDR1 SEHNR, CDR2 FQNEAQ (reference sequence). This CDR3 is 14 amino acids long. The CDR3 DNA is TGTGCCAGCAGCCTCCCCGGACGGTACAATGAGCAGTTCTTC. This codes for CASSLPGRYNEQFF.

The V call is TRBV29-1, the J call TRBJ2-4; the D is unclear. Trimming shortened V by 5 bases and J by 0 bases, and 8 bases separated the two germline ends. CDR3 length equals 13 residues. CDR1 and CDR2 (germline): SQVTM, ANQGSEA. The CDR3 nucleotides are TGCAGCGTTTCCCTCATAGCCAAAAACATTCAGTACTTC. Protein product: CSVSLIAKNIQYF. Full variable domain (missing parts from reference TRBV29-1 and TRBJ2-4): SAVISQKPSRDICQRGTSLTIQCQVDSQVTMMFWYRQQPGQSLTLIATANQGSEATYESGFVIDKFPISRPNLTFSTLTVSNMSPEDSSIYLCSVSLIAKNIQYFGAGTRLSVL.

This chain connects TRBV5-1 to TRBJ2-3; 10 nucleotides line up with TRBD1. Germline values: CDR1 SGHRS, CDR2 YFSETQ. The CDR3 has 15 amino acids. The J segment lost 5 bases and the V segment lost 2 bases, leaving 5 bases of the junction unmatched. In nucleotides, the CDR3 is TGCGCCAGCAGCTTATCCGGGACAGGGGAAGATACGCAGTATTTT. Its protein is CASSLSGTGEDTQYF.

The chain recombines TRBV5-1 with TRBJ2-1; D unclear. The V gene's germline CDR1 is SGHRS and CDR2 YFSETQ. The CDR3 spans 15 residues. The V and J ends lost 2 bases and 3 bases respectively, with 12 bases between them. CDR3 region: CASSFDSARYNEQFF. Here the CDR3 DNA reads TGCGCCAGCAGCTTCGACTCGGCGCGCTACAATGAGCAGTTCTTC.

In DNA form, the CDR3 reads TGTGCCAGCAGCCCTTCCCAGGGGCGCAAGACTGAAGCTTTCTTT. This sequence encodes CASSPSQGRKTEAFF. This rearrangement joins TRBV4-2 to TRBJ1-1; a possible D gene is TRBD1 (6 bases). The V and J ends lost 4 bases and 5 bases respectively, with 17 bases between them. Germline CDR1 and CDR2: LGHNA and YNFKEQ. The CDR3 covers 15 residues.